The rows below give T cell receptor beta chains drawn from one sample of a study of blood T cell repertoires in COVID-19. Some clones are missing from TCRdb's copy, which holds only in-frame ones; the method was immunoSEQ multiplex PCR. The sample records some 300,000 clones, around 90% being singletons. Sequencing input: PBMCs or T cells enriched from blood (not recorded which). The receptors stem from a young woman who had recovered from COVID-19. Each CDR3 is given with its conserved first and last residue. Each record gives: V gene, J gene, CDR3 length, CDR3 protein.

TRBV5-4,TRBJ2-3,15,CASSLGITGSDTQYF
TRBV5-1,TRBJ1-4,16,CASSLGSNRADEKLFF
TRBV2,TRBJ1-1,12,CASSREPTRAFF
TRBV19,TRBJ1-1,13,CATVGALNTEAFF
TRBV5-4,TRBJ2-3,16,CASSFRAGVGSDTQYF
TRBV5-1,TRBJ2-2,17,CASSFRSGRVYTGELFF
TRBV28,TRBJ1-2,10,CASSRYGYTF
TRBV9,TRBJ2-7,15,CASSEGTVPSYEQYF
TRBV6-1,TRBJ1-2,18,CASSEAVPGQVWGYGYTF
TRBV6-2/TRBV6-3,TRBJ2-2,15,CASSSRGQNTGELFF